The sequence of this T cell receptor beta chain was determined in a study of blood T cell repertoires in COVID-19. In the study overall: COVID-19 samples collected from the United States, Italy and Spain covered acute and convalescent phases. PBMCs, B-cell-depleted T cells, or T cells provided the cDNA or gDNA that made up the material.

The sample holds a few counts of this clone. Authors' methods: Nucleated cell number was recorded as an estimate derived from reference gene primer amplification. Method: immunoSEQ multiplex PCR; TCRdb's copy keeps in-frame clones and lacks some. Clone size and the V and J calls come from that table; the DNA yielded D and trimming. The table lists approximately 500,000 clones, 70% to 90% of them singletons. While infection was still active, Seattle patients were enrolled and then followed longitudinally. The sequence was obtained from a woman between 45 and 65 years old with COVID-19, enrolled during active disease. Sample: peripheral blood.

This CDR3 reads CASRTGTEQYF. The CDR3 nucleotides are TGTGCCAGCAGAACAGGGACCGAGCAGTACTTC. The chain employs TRBV6-5 and TRBJ2-7; D is possibly TRBD1 (6 bases). Trimming shortened V by 6 bases and J by 6 bases, and 9 bases separated the two germline ends. The CDR3 length is 11 residues. Per the germline V gene, CDR1 is MNHEY and CDR2 is SVGAGI.